The sequence of this T cell receptor beta chain was determined in a study of cytomegalovirus exposure and HLA in healthy donors. Donors were ostensibly healthy at sampling, although undocumented immune exposures were probable. Vbeta (60) and Jbeta (13) primers were used in the PCR. Measured with immunoSEQ multiplex PCR; TCRdb has only the in-frame clones, and not every one. The sample lists around 75,000 clones, about three quarters occurring once. V lost 3 bases, J lost 5 bases, and 5 bases stayed unmatched. Germline CDR1 reads SEHNR; CDR2 reads FQNEAQ (reference sequence). The CDR3 extends over 14 amino acids.

The sequence was obtained from a man in his late teens or twenties in good health and CMV-seronegative. Sequencing was done on a sample of PBMCs. V usage is TRBV7-9 and J usage is TRBJ2-3, with TRBD2 matching 7 bases. As DNA, the CDR3 is TGTGCCAGCAGCTTTGCGGGGGTGGGAGATACGCAGTATTTT. This gives the protein CASSFAGVGDTQYF.